The present T cell receptor beta chain was sequenced within a study of beta chain features in type 1 diabetes. Study-level results: In all four CD4+ subsets, TCRB CDR3 length was significantly, moderately reduced in type 1 diabetes. Patients showed naive, central memory and Treg TCRB repertoires that appeared more similar than those of healthy donors.

The authors reverse transcribed all of the isolated RNA, so sequencing captured expressed TCRB transcripts. Sequenced by immunoSEQ multiplex PCR; TCRdb stores in-frame clones only, minus some. The sample contains around 650,000 clones, roughly 12% of which appear only once. This CDR3 spans 14 amino acids. CDR1 is KGHSH, CDR2 LQKENI, per germline. Trimming left V 2 bases short and J 3 bases short, with 11 bases between. In the case of this clone: Its matching antigen is unknown. The identical CDR3 is also encoded by other nucleotide sequences in the sample.

The receptor was isolated from a man in his thirties or forties with type 1 diabetes. Input material: naive CD4+ T cells from blood. This chain uses TRBV18 with TRBJ2-7; D may correspond to TRBD1 or TRBD2 (5 bases each). In DNA form, the CDR3 reads TGTGCCAGCTCACCAGGGACCGTCGACTACGAGCAGTACTTC. Translating it yields CASSPGTVDYEQYF.